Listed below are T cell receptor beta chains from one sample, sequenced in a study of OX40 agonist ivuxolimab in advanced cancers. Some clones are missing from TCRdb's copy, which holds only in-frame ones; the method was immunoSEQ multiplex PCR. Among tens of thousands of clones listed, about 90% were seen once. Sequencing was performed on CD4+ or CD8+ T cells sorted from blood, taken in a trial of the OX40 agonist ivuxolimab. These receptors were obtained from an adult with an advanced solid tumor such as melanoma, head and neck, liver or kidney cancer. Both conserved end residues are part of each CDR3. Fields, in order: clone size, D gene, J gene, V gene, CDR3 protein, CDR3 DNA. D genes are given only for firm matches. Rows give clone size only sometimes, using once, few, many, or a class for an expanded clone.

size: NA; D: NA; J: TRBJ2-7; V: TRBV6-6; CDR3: CASSYRHLSYEQYF; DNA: TGTGCCAGCAGTTACCGACACCTTTCCTACGAGCAGTACTTC
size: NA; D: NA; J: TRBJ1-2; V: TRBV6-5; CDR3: CASSYYRGPYGHGYTF; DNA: TGTGCCAGCAGTTACTACCGCGGGCCGTATGGGCATGGCTACACCTTC
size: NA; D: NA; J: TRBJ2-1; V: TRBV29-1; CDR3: CSVPRAGSYNEQFF; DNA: TGCAGCGTCCCCCGGGCGGGGAGTTACAATGAGCAGTTCTTC
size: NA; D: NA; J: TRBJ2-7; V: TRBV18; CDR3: CASSPSGQVDYEQYF; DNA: TGTGCCAGCTCACCATCGGGGCAGGTTGACTACGAGCAGTACTTC
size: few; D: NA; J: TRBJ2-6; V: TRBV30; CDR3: CAWRSRSGANVLTF; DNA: TGTGCCTGGCGCAGTCGCTCTGGGGCCAACGTCCTGACTTTC
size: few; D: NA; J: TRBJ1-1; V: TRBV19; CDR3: CASSIDDQLRRVFRTEAFF; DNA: TGTGCCAGTAGTATAGATGACCAGCTTCGGAGGGTGTTTCGGACTGAAGCTTTCTTT
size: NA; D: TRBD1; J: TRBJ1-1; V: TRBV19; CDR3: CASRPGQMNTEAFF; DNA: TGTGCCAGTAGGCCGGGACAGATGAACACTGAAGCTTTCTTT
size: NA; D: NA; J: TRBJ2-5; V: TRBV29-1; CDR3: CSVAPVQETQYF; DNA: TGCAGCGTTGCCCCAGTCCAAGAGACCCAGTACTTC
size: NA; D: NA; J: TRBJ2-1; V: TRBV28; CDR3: CASSSGIHEQFF; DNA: TGTGCCAGCAGCTCGGGGATTCATGAGCAGTTCTTC
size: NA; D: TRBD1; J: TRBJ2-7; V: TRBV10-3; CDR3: CAISPGGSAYEQYF; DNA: TGTGCCATCAGTCCAGGGGGTTCAGCCTACGAGCAGTACTTC
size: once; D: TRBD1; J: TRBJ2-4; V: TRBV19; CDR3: CASSGQGENIQYF; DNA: TGTGCCAGTAGCGGACAGGGGGAAAACATTCAGTACTTC
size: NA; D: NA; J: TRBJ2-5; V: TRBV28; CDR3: CASSFLRGGSQETQYF; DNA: TGTGCCAGCAGTTTTCTCCGAGGGGGGTCCCAAGAGACCCAGTACTTC
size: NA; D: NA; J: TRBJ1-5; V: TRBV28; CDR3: CASSSPGRGNQPQHF; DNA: TGTGCCAGCAGTTCCCCTGGACGGGGAAATCAGCCCCAGCATTTT
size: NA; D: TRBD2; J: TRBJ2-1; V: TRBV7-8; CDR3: CASSPLAGRSYNEQFF; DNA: TGTGCCAGCAGCCCACTAGCGGGAAGGTCCTACAATGAGCAGTTCTTC
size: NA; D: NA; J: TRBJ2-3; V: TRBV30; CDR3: CAWRNPSTDTQYF; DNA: TGTGCCTGGAGGAACCCTAGCACAGATACGCAGTATTTT
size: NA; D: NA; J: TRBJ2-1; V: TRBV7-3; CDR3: CASSLGTGNEQFF; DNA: TGTGCCAGCAGCTTAGGGACGGGAAATGAGCAGTTCTTC
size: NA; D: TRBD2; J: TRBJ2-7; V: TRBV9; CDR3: CASSVRLAGYRLGEQYF; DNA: TGTGCCAGCAGCGTTCGGCTAGCGGGATACCGTTTGGGGGAGCAGTACTTC
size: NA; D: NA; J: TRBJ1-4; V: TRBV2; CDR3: CASSEGRATNEKLFF; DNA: TGTGCCAGCAGTGAAGGACGGGCAACTAATGAAAAACTGTTTTTT
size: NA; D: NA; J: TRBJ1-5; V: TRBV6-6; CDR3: CASSYDQGSQPQHF; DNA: TGTGCCAGCAGTTACGACCAGGGAAGTCAGCCCCAGCATTTT
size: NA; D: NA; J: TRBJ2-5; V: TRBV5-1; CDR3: CASSLSPPMETQYF; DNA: TGCGCCAGCAGCTTGAGCCCACCGATGGAGACCCAGTACTTC
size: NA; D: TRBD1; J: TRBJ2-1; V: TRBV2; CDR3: CASSEPGQGSDEQFF; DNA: TGTGCCAGCAGTGAACCGGGACAGGGGTCCGATGAGCAGTTCTTC
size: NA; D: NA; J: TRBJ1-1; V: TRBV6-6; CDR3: CASSLVRRAEAFF; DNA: TGTGCCAGCAGTTTGGTCAGGAGGGCTGAAGCTTTCTTT
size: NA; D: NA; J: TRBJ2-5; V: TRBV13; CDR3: CASSDSRGVRETQYF; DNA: TGTGCCAGCAGCGACTCGAGGGGGGTAAGAGAGACCCAGTACTTC
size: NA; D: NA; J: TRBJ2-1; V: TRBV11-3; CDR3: CASSLYYSSEQFF; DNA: TGTGCCAGCAGCTTATACTATTCGAGTGAGCAGTTCTTC